One and the same sample provided the 27 T cell receptor beta chains below, sequenced in a study of T cell responses to AZD1222 COVID-19 vaccine. Assay: immunoSEQ multiplex PCR; the TCRdb copy retains only in-frame clones and omits some. This sample has 150,000 or so clones; approximately 88% occur once, and the top ten carry approximately 3.6%. The sequences come from peripheral blood, collected on day 0 of MenACWY control vaccination. Receptors were obtained from an adult in good health.

V is TRBV9 and J is TRBJ2-2, with TRBD1 as a possible D gene (6 bases). In germline, CDR1 is SGDLS, CDR2 YYNGEE. The CDR3 runs 16 residues. Deletions cut 1 base from V and 4 bases from J, with 14 bases between. The CDR3 sequence: CASSVWPRGATGELFF. In nucleotides, the CDR3 is TGTGCCAGCAGCGTATGGCCCAGGGGAGCCACCGGGGAGCTGTTTTTT.

V gene TRBV3-1 (or the pseudogene TRBV3-2) combines with J gene TRBJ2-1; 7 bases are shared with TRBD2. There are 15 residues in the CDR3. CDR1 LGHDT and CDR2 YNNKEL come from the germline V gene (reference sequence). V lost 5 bases to trimming and J lost 2 bases; unmatched junction nucleotides: 6. CDR3 nucleotides: TGTGCCAGCAGCTATAGCGGGCCAGCCTACAATGAGCAGTTCTTC. This codes for CASSYSGPAYNEQFF.

The J gene is TRBJ1-5, the V gene TRBV7-9, with D possibly being TRBD1 (5 bases). This CDR3 contains 17 residues. Trimming cost V 1 base and J 4 bases, with 17 bases left between them. Per the germline V gene, CDR1 is SEHNR and CDR2 is FQNEAQ (reference sequence). The CDR3 loop is CASSLVSGTGINQPQHF. CDR3 nucleotides: TGTGCCAGCAGCTTAGTTTCCGGGACGGGGATTAATCAGCCCCAGCATTTT.

V usage is TRBV29-1 and J usage is TRBJ2-7; D might be TRBD1 (6 bases). The germline CDR1 and CDR2 sequences are SQVTM and ANQGSEA. The V end was cut by 4 bases, the J end by 0 bases, with 10 bases between. The CDR3 runs to 13 residues. Here the CDR3 reads CSVAPDSSYEQYF. DNA for the CDR3: TGCAGCGTTGCACCGGACAGCTCCTACGAGCAGTACTTC.

The V gene is TRBV11-3, the J gene TRBJ2-1; D is perhaps TRBD1 (5 bases). V shed 1 base and J shed 10 bases, with 11 bases lying between them. The germline CDR1 and CDR2 sequences are SGHNT and YENEEA. The length of the CDR3 is 13 residues. The CDR3 nucleotides read TGTGCCAGCAGCTTAGTACAGGCCGGGGAGCAGTTCTTC. Amino acids: CASSLVQAGEQFF. The complete variable domain, with remaining parts taken from reference TRBV11-3 and TRBJ2-1, reads EAGVVQSPRYKIIEKKQPVAFWCNPISGHNTLYWYLQNLGQGPELLIRYENEEAVDDSQLPKDRFSAERLKGVDSTLKIQPAELGDSAVYLCASSLVQAGEQFFGPGTRLTVL.

The chain is built from TRBV10-3 and TRBJ2-5; 11 nucleotides line up with TRBD2. Germline CDR1 is ENHRY and CDR2 is SYGVKD. The trim removed 5 bases at V and 3 bases at J, leaving 5 bases unmatched. There are 15 residues in the CDR3. In DNA form, the CDR3 reads TGTGCCATCAGTAAAGGGACTAGCGGAAAAGAGACCCAGTACTTC. Its translation is CAISKGTSGKETQYF.

This clone is a singleton in its sample. The chain recombines TRBV27 with TRBJ1-1; D is unclear. The germline V gene has CDR1 MNHEY and CDR2 SMNVEV (reference sequence). The ends were cut back, 3 bases at V and 4 bases at J, with 9 bases in the middle. CDR3 length: 13 residues. The CDR3 nucleotides are TGTGCCAGCAGTTTGTCCGCGGGCACTGAAGCTTTCTTT. The encoded protein is CASSLSAGTEAFF.

The rearrangement links TRBV3-1 (or the pseudogene TRBV3-2) to TRBJ2-1; 8 bases line up with TRBD2. The V gene's germline CDR1 is LGHDT and CDR2 YNNKEL (reference sequence). The CDR3 is 16 residues long. With V trimmed by 4 bases and J by 6 bases, 11 bases remained unmatched. CDR3 sequence (DNA): TGTGCCAGCAGCCCGCCTAAGGTAGCGGGAAGCAATGAGCAGTTCTTC. This sequence encodes CASSPPKVAGSNEQFF.

The chain links TRBV9 to TRBJ1-4; TRBD1 matches at 8 bases. Germline loops: CDR1 SGDLS, CDR2 YYNGEE. J lost 7 bases, V lost 0 bases, and 5 bases had no gene match. The CDR3 is 15 amino acids. The CDR3 DNA reads as TGTGCCAGCAGCGTAGTCGGACAGGGAGGTGAAAAACTGTTTTTT. Its translation is CASSVVGQGGEKLFF.

The J gene is TRBJ2-2, the V gene TRBV5-1; 7 nucleotides match TRBD2. CDR3 length: 14 amino acids. Germline trimming cut 0 bases from V and 5 bases from J; bases unmatched to any gene: 1. The germline V gene has CDR1 SGHRS and CDR2 YFSETQ. CDR3 in amino acids: CASSLEGGTGELFF. The CDR3, as DNA: TGCGCCAGCAGCTTGGAGGGAGGGACCGGGGAGCTGTTTTTT.

J is TRBJ2-1 and V is TRBV11-3; D tentatively reads TRBD1 or TRBD2 (6 bases each). In germline, CDR1 is SGHNT, CDR2 YENEEA. This CDR3 is built from 14 residues. V shed 2 bases and J shed 8 bases, with 13 bases lying between them. For the CDR3, the DNA is TGTGCCAGCAGCTTACGGGGGCCTTGGGATGAGCAGTTCTTC. Its translation is CASSLRGPWDEQFF.

V usage is TRBV5-1 and J usage is TRBJ2-7; D call uncertain. Per germline, CDR1 SGHRS and CDR2 YFSETQ. The CDR3 covers 14 residues. V lost 4 bases and J lost 2, with 13 bases in between. Here the CDR3 DNA reads TGCGCCAGCAGCCCCGTCGGACCCACCTACGAGCAGTACTTC. This gives the protein CASSPVGPTYEQYF.

The sample holds one count of this clone. The V gene is TRBV30, the J gene TRBJ1-6, with D maybe TRBD1 (5 bases). Per germline, CDR1 GTSNPN and CDR2 SVGIG (reference sequence). The germline V and J ends were trimmed by 0 bases and 10 bases, with 16 bases remaining between them. The CDR3 has 15 amino acids. The chain's CDR3 is CAWSVLSPGESPLHF. Written as DNA, the CDR3 is TGTGCCTGGAGTGTACTTTCCCCGGGGGAGTCACCCCTCCACTTT.

The chain has TRBV9 and TRBJ1-1; no clear D gene. This CDR3 spans 13 amino acids. V lost 0 bases and J 7 bases, leaving 10 bases between the germline ends. In germline, CDR1 is SGDLS, CDR2 YYNGEE. The CDR3 region is CASSVAVWDEAFF. CDR3 nucleotides: TGTGCCAGCAGCGTAGCGGTGTGGGATGAAGCTTTCTTT.

The V and J genes are TRBV4-2 and TRBJ2-2; TRBD2 aligns across 8 bases. Germline V gene data show CDR1 as LGHNA and CDR2 as YNFKEQ. This CDR3 contains 15 residues. J was trimmed by 2 bases and V by 4 bases; bases with no gene match: 3. The CDR3 DNA follows: TGTGCCAGCAGCCCCGGGGGGGTAAACACCGGGGAGCTGTTTTTT. This sequence encodes CASSPGGVNTGELFF.

The gene calls are TRBV30 and TRBJ1-5, with a weak D call TRBD1 (6 bases). CDR1 GTSNPN and CDR2 SVGIG come from the germline V gene (reference sequence). V was shortened by 2 bases and J by 3 bases, with 14 bases between the two germline ends. This CDR3 is 15 amino acids long. CDR3 protein: CAWSPLDRYNQPQHF. As DNA, the CDR3 is TGTGCCTGGAGTCCACTCGACAGGTACAATCAGCCCCAGCATTTT.

The CDR3 protein is CASSLSGAAAGELFF. CDR3 DNA: TGTGCCAGCAGCTTATCGGGTGCAGCGGCCGGGGAGCTGTTTTTT. The genes are TRBV7-8 and TRBJ2-2; D may be TRBD2 (5 bases). The CDR3 has 15 residues. CDR1 is SGHVS, CDR2 FQNEAQ, per germline. V was trimmed by 2 bases and J by 6 bases, leaving 13 bases between them. The whole variable domain, filled in from reference TRBV7-8 and TRBJ2-2, reads GAGVSQSPRYKVAKRGQDVALRCDPISGHVSLFWYQQALGQGPEFLTYFQNEAQLDKSGLPSDRFFAERPEGSVSTLKIQRTQQEDSAVYLCASSLSGAAAGELFFGEGSRLTVL.

The V gene is TRBV4-2, the J gene TRBJ1-1; no reliable D call. Germline CDR1 LGHNA, CDR2 YNFKEQ. V dropped 1 base and J dropped 5 bases, with 5 bases sitting between them. The CDR3 consists of 12 residues. CDR3 loop: CASSQGLTEAFF. In nucleotides, the CDR3 is TGTGCCAGCAGCCAAGGGCTGACTGAAGCTTTCTTT.

The J gene is TRBJ2-2, the V gene TRBV19; D call uncertain. The V gene's germline CDR1 is LNHDA and CDR2 SQIVND (reference sequence). Trimming cost V 3 bases and J 0 bases, with 5 bases left between them. The CDR3 is made up of 14 amino acids. The CDR3 DNA reads TGTGCCAGTAGTATTGCAGCGAACACCGGGGAGCTGTTTTTT. Translated: CASSIAANTGELFF.

The V call is TRBV5-1, the J call TRBJ2-1, with a tentative D call TRBD1 (6 bases). This CDR3 is built from 16 residues. The ends were cut back, 0 bases at V and 4 bases at J, with 14 bases in the middle. Germline V gene sequence: CDR1 SGHRS, CDR2 YFSETQ. DNA of the CDR3: TGCGCCAGCAGCTTGGTTTTCAGGGGTCCTTACAATGAGCAGTTCTTC. It encodes CASSLVFRGPYNEQFF.

This chain links TRBV3-1 (or the pseudogene TRBV3-2) with TRBJ1-5; the D is unclear. The ends were cut back, 0 bases at V and 6 bases at J, with 6 bases in the middle. The CDR3 is 13 amino acids. Germline CDR1 and CDR2: LGHDT and YNNKEL (reference sequence). As DNA, the CDR3 is TGTGCCAGCAGCCAAGATCGAAGTCAGCCCCAGCATTTT. Translation gives CASSQDRSQPQHF.

This rearrangement joins TRBV28 to TRBJ2-1; perhaps TRBD1 as D (5 bases). This CDR3 region has 14 residues. With 3 bases removed from V and 5 bases from J, the gap between germline ends came to 11 bases. Germline assignment: CDR1 MDHEN and CDR2 SYDVKM. The CDR3 coding sequence is TGTGCCAGCAGTTTGCCCCAGGGCCACAATGAGCAGTTCTTC. It yields the protein CASSLPQGHNEQFF.

The V call is TRBV5-1, the J call TRBJ2-1; 12 nucleotides align to TRBD2. Germline V gene lookup returns CDR1 SGHRS and CDR2 YFSETQ. The CDR3 length is 15 residues. Trimming cost V 0 bases and J 6 bases; bases outside gene matches: 1. The CDR3 protein is CASSLELAGGNEQFF. The CDR3 nucleotides are TGCGCCAGCAGCTTGGAACTAGCGGGAGGCAATGAGCAGTTCTTC.

The chain is built from TRBV3-1 (or the pseudogene TRBV3-2) and TRBJ1-1; a weak D match, TRBD1 (6 bases). Germline-derived CDR1 and CDR2 are LGHDT and YNNKEL (reference sequence). Trimming left V 6 bases short and J 0 bases short, with 14 bases between. CDR3 length: 15 residues. The CDR3 spells CASRVGGTMNTEAFF. CDR3 DNA sequence: TGTGCCAGCAGGGTAGGGGGGACCATGAACACTGAAGCTTTCTTT.

This rearrangement joins TRBV5-5 to TRBJ2-5; 9 bases align to TRBD1. The CDR3 loop spans 15 amino acids. Germline CDR1 and CDR2: SGHKS and YYEKEE (reference sequence). J gave up 5 bases and V 0 bases, and 5 bases lay outside the gene matches. For the CDR3, the DNA is TGTGCCAGCAGCTTGGCGGACAGGGGATGGGAGACCCAGTACTTC. It translates to CASSLADRGWETQYF. Supplemented by reference TRBV5-5 and TRBJ2-5, the full variable domain reads DAGVTQSPTHLIKTRGQQVTLRCSPISGHKSVSWYQQVLGQGPQFIFQYYEKEERGRGNFPDRFSARQFPNYSSELNVNALLLGDSALYLCASSLADRGWETQYFGPGTRLLVL.

Ten or more counts support this clone. The chain links TRBV5-1 to TRBJ2-1, with a tentative D call TRBD2 (6 bases). Looked up from germline, CDR1 is SGHRS and CDR2 is YFSETQ. V was pared by 4 bases and J by 6 bases, with 20 bases between. This CDR3 comprises 16 residues. The CDR3 spells CASSPGTARASNEQFF. CDR3 nucleotides: TGCGCCAGCAGCCCCGGGACTGCCCGAGCGTCCAATGAGCAGTTCTTC.

The chain joins TRBV7-9 to TRBJ1-2; D not resolved. The ends were cut back, 1 base at V and 7 bases at J, with 10 bases in the middle. The germline gives CDR1 SEHNR, CDR2 FQNEAQ (reference sequence). The CDR3 contains 13 residues. CDR3 sequence: CASSLVDFSGYTF. CDR3 nucleotide sequence: TGTGCCAGCAGCTTAGTTGATTTCTCTGGCTACACCTTC.